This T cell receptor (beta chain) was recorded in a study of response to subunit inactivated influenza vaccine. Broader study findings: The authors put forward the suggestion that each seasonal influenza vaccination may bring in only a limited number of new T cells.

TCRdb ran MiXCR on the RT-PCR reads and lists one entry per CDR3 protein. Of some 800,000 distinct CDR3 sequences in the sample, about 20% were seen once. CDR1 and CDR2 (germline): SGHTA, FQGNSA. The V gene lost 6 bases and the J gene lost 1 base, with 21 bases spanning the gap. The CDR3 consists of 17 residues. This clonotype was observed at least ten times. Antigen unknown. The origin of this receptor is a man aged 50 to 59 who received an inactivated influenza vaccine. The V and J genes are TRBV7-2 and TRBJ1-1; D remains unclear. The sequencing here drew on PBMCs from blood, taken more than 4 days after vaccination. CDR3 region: CASSSLGQKVRNTEAFF. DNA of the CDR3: TGTGCCAGCAGTTCCCTTGGTCAGAAGGTGAGGAACACTGAAGCTTTCTTT.